This TCR beta chain was profiled in a study of OX40 agonist ivuxolimab in advanced cancers. The overall study: Ivuxolimab, which patients received intravenously every 2 weeks, was dosed at 0.01 to 10 mg/kg. Whole-study findings and limits: Researchers did not establish what antigens the expanded peripheral T cells target. Partly responding patients at 0.1-3.0 mg/kg showed some of the smallest clonal expansion. At doses 0.1 to 3.0 mg/kg, CD4+ and CD8+ clones expanded.

Germline CDR1 is SGHVS and CDR2 is FQNEAQ. The V segment lost 0 bases and the J segment 3 bases; nucleotides outside the gene matches: 5. The CDR3 length is 15 residues. Sequencing used immunoSEQ multiplex PCR; TCRdb keeps in-frame clones, though not all of them. The table includes 80,000 to 100,000 clones, around 88% detected once. Comment on this clone: Its antigen is currently unknown.

The sequencing used CD4+ or CD8+ T cells sorted from blood, collected in a trial of the OX40 agonist ivuxolimab. This TCR was recovered from an adult with an advanced solid tumor such as melanoma, head and neck, liver or kidney cancer. The chain uses TRBV7-8 and TRBJ2-7, with TRBD1 matching 7 bases. The CDR3 nucleotides are TGTGCCAGCAGCTTAGCCCGGGACAGCTACTACGAGCAGTACTTC. The encoded protein is CASSLARDSYYEQYF.